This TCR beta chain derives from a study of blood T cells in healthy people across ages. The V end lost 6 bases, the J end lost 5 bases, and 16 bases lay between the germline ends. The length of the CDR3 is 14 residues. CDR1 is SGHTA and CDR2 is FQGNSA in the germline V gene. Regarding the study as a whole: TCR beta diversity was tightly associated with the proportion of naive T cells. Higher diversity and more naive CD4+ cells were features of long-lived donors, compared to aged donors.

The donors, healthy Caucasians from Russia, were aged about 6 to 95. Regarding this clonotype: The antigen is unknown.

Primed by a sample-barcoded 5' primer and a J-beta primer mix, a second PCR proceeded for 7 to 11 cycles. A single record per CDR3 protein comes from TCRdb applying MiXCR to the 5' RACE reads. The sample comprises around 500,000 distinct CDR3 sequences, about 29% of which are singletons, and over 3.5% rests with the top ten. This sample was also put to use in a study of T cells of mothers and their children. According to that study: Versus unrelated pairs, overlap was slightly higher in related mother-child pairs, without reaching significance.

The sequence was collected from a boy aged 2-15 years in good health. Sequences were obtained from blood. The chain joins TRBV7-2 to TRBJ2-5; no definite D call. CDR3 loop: CASSDFMRLETQYF. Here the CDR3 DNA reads TGTGCCAGCAGTGACTTCATGAGGCTGGAGACCCAGTACTTC.